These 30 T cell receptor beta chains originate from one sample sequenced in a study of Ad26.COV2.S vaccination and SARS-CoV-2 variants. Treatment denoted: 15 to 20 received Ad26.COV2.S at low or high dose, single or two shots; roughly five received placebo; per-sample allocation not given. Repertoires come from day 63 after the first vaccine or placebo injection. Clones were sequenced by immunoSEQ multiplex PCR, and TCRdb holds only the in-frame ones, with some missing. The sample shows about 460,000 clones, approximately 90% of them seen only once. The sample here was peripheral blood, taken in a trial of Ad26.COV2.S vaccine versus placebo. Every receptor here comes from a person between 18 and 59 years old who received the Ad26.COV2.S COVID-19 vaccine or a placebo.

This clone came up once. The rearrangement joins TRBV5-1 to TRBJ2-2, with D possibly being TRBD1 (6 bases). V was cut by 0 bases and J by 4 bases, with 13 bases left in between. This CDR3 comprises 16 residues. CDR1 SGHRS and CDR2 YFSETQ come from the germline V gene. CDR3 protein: CASSLASGALTGELFF. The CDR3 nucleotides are TGCGCCAGCAGCTTGGCATCAGGGGCGCTCACCGGGGAGCTGTTTTTT.

The CDR3 is CASSPNPLAGEEGETQYF. CDR3 DNA: TGTGCCAGCAGCCCAAACCCGCTAGCGGGGGAGGAGGGAGAGACCCAGTACTTC. The V and J genes are TRBV11-2 and TRBJ2-5; 10 nucleotides agree with TRBD2. The CDR3 extends over 18 amino acids. The V gene's germline CDR1 is SGHAT and CDR2 FQNNGV. Unmatched junction bases numbered 16, after V lost 5 bases and J lost 4 bases.

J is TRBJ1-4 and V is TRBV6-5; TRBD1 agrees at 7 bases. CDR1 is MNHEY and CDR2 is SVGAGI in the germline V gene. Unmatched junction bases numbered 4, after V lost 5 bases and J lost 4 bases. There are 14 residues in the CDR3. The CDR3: CASSRGQINEKLFF. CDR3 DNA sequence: TGTGCCAGCAGTAGGGGACAGATTAATGAAAAACTGTTTTTT.

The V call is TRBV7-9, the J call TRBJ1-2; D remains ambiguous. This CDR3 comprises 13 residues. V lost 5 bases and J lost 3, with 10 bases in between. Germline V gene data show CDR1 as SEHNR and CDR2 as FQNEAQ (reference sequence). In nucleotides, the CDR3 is TGTGCCAGCAGCCCGGGCACTTACTATGGCTACACCTTC. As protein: CASSPGTYYGYTF.

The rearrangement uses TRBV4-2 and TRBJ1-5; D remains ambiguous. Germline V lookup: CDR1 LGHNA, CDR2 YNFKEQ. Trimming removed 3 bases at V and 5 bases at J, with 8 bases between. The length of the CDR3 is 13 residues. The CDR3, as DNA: TGTGCCAGCAGCCAGAGGACGGATCAGCCCCAGCATTTT. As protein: CASSQRTDQPQHF.

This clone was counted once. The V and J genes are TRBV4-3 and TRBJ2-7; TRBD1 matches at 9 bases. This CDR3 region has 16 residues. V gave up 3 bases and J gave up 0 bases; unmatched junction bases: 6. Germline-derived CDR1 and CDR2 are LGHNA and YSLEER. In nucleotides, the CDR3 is TGCGCCAGCAGCCAGGGGGACAGGGAAAGCTCCTACGAGCAGTACTTC. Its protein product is CASSQGDRESSYEQYF.

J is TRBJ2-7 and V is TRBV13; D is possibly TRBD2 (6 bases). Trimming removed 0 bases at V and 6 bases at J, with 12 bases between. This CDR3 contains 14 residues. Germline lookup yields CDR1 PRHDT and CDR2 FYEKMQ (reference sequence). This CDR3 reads CASSLGPLAPEQYF. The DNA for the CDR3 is TGTGCCAGCAGCTTAGGACCGCTAGCGCCCGAGCAGTACTTC.

Written as DNA, the CDR3 is TGTGCCAGCAGTCAGGACATGAACACCGGGGAGCTGTTTTTT. Its translation is CASSQDMNTGELFF. The rearrangement links TRBV3-1 (or the pseudogene TRBV3-2) to TRBJ2-2, with D maybe TRBD1 (5 bases). The germline V gene encodes CDR1 LGHDT and CDR2 YNNKEL (reference sequence). The V end was cut by 6 bases, the J end by 1 base, with 9 bases between. CDR3 length equals 14 residues.

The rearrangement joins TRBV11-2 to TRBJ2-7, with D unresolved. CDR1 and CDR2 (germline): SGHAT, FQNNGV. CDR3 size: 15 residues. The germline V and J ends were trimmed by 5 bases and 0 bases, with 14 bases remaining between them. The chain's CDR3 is CASSRTISGSYEQYF. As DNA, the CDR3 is TGTGCCAGCAGCCGTACAATCAGTGGCTCCTACGAGCAGTACTTC.

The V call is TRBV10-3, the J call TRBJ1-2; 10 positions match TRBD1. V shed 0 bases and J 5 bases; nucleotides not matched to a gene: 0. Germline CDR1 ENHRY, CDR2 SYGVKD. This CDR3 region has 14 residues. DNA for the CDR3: TGTGCCATCAGTGAGTCGGGACAGGGGTATGGCTACACCTTC. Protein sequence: CAISESGQGYGYTF.

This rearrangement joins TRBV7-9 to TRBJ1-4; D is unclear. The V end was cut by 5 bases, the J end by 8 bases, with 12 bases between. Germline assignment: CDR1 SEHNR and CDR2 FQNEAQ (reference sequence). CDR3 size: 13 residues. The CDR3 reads CASSRGPGEKLFF. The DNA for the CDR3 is TGTGCCAGCAGCCGAGGACCTGGGGAAAAACTGTTTTTT.

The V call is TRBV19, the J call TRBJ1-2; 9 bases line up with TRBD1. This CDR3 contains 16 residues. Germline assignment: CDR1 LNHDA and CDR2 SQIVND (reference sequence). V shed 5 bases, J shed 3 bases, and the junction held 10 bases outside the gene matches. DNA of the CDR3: TGTGCCAGTAGTCCAACAGGGGGCCTGCGTCACTATGGCTACACCTTC. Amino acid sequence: CASSPTGGLRHYGYTF.

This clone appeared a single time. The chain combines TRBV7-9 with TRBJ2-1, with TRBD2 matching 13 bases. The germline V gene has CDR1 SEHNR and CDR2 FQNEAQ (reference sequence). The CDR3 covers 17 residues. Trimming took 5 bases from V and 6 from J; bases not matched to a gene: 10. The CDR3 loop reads CASSPGLAGVFSNEQFF. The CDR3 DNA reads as TGTGCCAGCAGCCCCGGACTAGCGGGAGTTTTTTCCAATGAGCAGTTCTTC.

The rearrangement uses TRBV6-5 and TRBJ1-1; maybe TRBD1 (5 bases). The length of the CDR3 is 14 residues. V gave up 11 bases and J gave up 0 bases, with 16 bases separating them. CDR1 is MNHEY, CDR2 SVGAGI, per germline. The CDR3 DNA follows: TGTGCCGGGACGATCCAGGGCATGAACACTGAAGCTTTCTTT. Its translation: CAGTIQGMNTEAFF.

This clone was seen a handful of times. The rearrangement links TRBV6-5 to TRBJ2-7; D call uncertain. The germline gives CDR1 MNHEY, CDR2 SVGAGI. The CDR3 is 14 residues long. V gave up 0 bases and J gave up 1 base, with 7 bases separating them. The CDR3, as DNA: TGTGCCAGCAGTTACTCCCCATTGTCCTACGAGCAGTACTTC. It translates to CASSYSPLSYEQYF.

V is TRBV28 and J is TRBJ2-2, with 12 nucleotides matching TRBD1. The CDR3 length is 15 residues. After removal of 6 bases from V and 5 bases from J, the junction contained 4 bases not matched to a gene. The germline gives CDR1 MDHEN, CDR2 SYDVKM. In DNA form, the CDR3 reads TGTGCCAGCAGGGGGGGACAGGGGGCGACCGGGGAGCTGTTTTTT. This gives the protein CASRGGQGATGELFF.

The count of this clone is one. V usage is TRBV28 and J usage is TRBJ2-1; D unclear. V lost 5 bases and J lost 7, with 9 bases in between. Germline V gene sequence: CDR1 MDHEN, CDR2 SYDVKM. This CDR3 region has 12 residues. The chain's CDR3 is CASSPLSNEQFF. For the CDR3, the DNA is TGTGCCAGCAGTCCCCTCTCAAATGAGCAGTTCTTC.

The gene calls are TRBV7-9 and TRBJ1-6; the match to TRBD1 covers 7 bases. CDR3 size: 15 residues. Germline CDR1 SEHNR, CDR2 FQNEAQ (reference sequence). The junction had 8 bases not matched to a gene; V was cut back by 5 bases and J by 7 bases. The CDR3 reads CASSPDRVRNSPLHF. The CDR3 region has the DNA TGTGCCAGCAGCCCCGACAGGGTTCGAAATTCACCCCTCCACTTT.

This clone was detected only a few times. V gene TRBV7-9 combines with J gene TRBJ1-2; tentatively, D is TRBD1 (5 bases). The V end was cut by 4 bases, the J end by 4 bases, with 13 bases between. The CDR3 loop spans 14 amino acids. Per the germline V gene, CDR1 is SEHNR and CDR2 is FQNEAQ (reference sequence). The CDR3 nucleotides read TGTGCCAGCAGCTCCCGGGACCGTTCCTATGGCTACACCTTC. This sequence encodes CASSSRDRSYGYTF.

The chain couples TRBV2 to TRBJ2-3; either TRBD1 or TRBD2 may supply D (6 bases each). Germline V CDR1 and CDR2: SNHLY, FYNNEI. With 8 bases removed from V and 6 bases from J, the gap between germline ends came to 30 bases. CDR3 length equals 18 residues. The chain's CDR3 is CASGDPGQLLARLDTQYF. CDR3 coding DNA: TGTGCCAGCGGGGATCCGGGACAATTGCTAGCGAGGCTGGATACGCAGTATTTT.

CDR3 in DNA: TGTGCCTGGAGCCGGGACAGCGGTGAAAAACTGTTTTTT. As protein: CAWSRDSGEKLFF. The chain links TRBV30 to TRBJ1-4, with 7 bases identical to TRBD1. CDR3 length: 13 amino acids. CDR1 GTSNPN and CDR2 SVGIG come from the germline V gene (reference sequence). After removal of 3 bases from V and 7 bases from J, the junction contained 5 bases not matched to a gene.

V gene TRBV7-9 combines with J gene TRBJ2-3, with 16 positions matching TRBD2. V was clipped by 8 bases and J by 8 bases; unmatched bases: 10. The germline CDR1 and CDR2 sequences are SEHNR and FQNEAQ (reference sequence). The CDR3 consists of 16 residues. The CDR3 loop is CASRTGTSGGAFTQYF. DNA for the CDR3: TGTGCCAGCCGGACCGGGACTAGCGGGGGGGCTTTTACGCAGTATTTT.

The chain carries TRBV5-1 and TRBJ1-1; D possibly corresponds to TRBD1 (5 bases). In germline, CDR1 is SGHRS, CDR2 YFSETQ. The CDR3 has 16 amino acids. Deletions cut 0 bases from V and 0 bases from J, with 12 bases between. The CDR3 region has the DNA TGCGCCAGCAGCTTGGTTTGGGGACGAATGAACACTGAAGCTTTCTTT. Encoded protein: CASSLVWGRMNTEAFF.

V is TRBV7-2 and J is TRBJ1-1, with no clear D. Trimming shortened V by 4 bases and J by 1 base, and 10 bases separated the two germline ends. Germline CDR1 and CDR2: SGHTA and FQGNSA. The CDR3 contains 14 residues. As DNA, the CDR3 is TGTGCCAGCAGCTCCCTGGACCGGAACACTGAAGCTTTCTTT. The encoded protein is CASSSLDRNTEAFF.

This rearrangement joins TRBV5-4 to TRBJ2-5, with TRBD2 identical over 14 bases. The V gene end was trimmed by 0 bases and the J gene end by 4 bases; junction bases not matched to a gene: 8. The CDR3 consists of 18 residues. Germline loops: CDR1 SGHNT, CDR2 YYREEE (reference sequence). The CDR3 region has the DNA TGTGCCAGCAGCTTGGAGAGACTAGCGGGAGGGCGGGGAGAGACCCAGTACTTC. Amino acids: CASSLERLAGGRGETQYF. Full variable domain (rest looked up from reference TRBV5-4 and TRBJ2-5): ETGVTQSPTHLIKTRGQQVTLRCSSQSGHNTVSWYQQALGQGPQFIFQYYREEENGRGNFPPRFSGLQFPNYSSELNVNALELDDSALYLCASSLERLAGGRGETQYFGPGTRLLVL.

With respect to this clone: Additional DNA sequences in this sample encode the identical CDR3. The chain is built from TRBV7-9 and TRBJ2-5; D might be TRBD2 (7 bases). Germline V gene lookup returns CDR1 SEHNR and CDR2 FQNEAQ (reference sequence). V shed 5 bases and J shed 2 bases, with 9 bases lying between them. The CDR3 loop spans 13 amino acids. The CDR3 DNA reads TGTGCCAGCAGCAGGGGGGGTCAAGAGACCCAGTACTTC. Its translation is CASSRGGQETQYF.

The CDR3 nucleotides are TGTGCCAGCAGCCGACTTGTTCAGCCCCAGCATTTT. It encodes CASSRLVQPQHF. The rearrangement uses TRBV28 and TRBJ1-5; unclear D gene. The germline V gene encodes CDR1 MDHEN and CDR2 SYDVKM. This CDR3 is 12 amino acids long. V gave up 6 bases and J gave up 6 bases, with 9 bases separating them.

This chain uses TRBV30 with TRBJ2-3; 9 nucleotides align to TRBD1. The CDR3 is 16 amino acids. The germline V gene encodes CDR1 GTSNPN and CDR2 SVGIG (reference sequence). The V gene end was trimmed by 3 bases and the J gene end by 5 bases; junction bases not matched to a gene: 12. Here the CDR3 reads CAWRLGWGQGQDTQYF. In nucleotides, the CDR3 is TGTGCCTGGAGATTGGGGTGGGGACAGGGACAAGATACGCAGTATTTT.

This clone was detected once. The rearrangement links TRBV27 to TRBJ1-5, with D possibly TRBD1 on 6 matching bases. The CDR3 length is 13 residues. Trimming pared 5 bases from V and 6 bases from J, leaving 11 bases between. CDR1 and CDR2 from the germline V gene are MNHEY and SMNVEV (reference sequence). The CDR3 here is CASSGTGFQPQHF. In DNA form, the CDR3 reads TGTGCCAGCAGTGGCACAGGGTTTCAGCCCCAGCATTTT.

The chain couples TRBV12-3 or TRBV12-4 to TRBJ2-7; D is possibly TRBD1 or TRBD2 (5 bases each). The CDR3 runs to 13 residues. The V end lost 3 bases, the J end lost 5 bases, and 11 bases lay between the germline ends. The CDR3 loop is CASSFLRGDEQYF. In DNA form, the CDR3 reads TGTGCCAGCAGTTTTCTGAGGGGCGACGAGCAGTACTTC.